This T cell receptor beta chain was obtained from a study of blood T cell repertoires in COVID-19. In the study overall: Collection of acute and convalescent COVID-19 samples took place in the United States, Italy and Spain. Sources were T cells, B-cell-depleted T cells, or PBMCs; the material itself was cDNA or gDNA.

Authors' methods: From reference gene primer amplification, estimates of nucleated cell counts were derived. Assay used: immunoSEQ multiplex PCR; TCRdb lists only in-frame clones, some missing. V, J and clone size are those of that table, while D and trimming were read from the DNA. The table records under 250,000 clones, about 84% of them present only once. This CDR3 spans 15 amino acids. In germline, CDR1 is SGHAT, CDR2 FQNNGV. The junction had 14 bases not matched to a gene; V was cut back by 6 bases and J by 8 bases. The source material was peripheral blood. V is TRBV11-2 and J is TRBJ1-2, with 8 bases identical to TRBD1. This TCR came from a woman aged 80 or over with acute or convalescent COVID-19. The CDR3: CASSLTRGRSTGYTF. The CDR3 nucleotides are TGTGCCAGCAGTTTAACCAGGGGGCGCAGTACCGGCTACACCTTC.